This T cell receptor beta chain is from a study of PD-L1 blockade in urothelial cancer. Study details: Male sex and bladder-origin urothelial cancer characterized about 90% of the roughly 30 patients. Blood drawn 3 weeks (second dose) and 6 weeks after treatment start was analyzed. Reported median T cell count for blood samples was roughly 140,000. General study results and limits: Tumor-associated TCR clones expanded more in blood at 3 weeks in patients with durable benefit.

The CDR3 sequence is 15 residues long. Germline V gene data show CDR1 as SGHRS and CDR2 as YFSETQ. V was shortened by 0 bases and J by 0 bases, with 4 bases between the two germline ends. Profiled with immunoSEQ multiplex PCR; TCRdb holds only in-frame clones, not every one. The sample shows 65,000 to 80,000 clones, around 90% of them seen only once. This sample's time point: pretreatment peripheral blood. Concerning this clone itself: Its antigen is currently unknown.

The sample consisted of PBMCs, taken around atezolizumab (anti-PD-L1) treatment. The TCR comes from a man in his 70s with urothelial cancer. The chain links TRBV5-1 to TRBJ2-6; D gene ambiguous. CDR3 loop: CASSLASSGANVLTF. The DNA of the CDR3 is TGCGCCAGCAGCTTGGCCTCCTCTGGGGCCAACGTCCTGACTTTC.